This is a list of T cell receptor beta chains from one sample in a study of shared T cell receptors in the human thymus. The protocol was immunoSEQ multiplex PCR, while the TCRdb copy is restricted to in-frame clones and leaves out a portion. Of 640,000 or so clones detected, more than 75% appear once; the ten largest clones hold roughly 0.0086%. A further study also used this sample, focusing on human thymus T cells.

Sequenced material: thymocytes. The receptors shown here come from a boy less than two years old with a congenital heart defect. CDR3s include the opening cysteine and the closing phenylalanine or tryptophan. A D gene is named only where the DNA matches it firmly. Size values are once, few and many counts, or a class for expanded clones, and some rows have none.

j_call,clone_size,d_call,v_call,cdr3_aa,cdr3_nt
TRBJ1-2,-,-,TRBV5-6,CASSQDNYGYTF,TGTGCCAGCAGCCAGGATAACTATGGCTACACCTTC
TRBJ1-1,-,-,TRBV7-8,CASSGRGTEVMNTEAFF,TGTGCCAGCAGCGGCCGCGGGACGGAAGTTATGAACACTGAAGCTTTCTTT
TRBJ1-6,-,-,TRBV19,CASSIERGWNSPLHF,TGTGCCAGTAGTATAGAACGGGGTTGGAATTCACCCCTCCACTTT
TRBJ1-1,-,-,TRBV5-8,CASGGHRGVRAFF,TGTGCCAGCGGGGGACATCGGGGAGTAAGAGCTTTCTTT
TRBJ2-3,-,TRBD2,TRBV28,CASSVGLAGDVTDTQYF,TGTGCCAGCAGTGTGGGACTAGCGGGAGACGTCACAGATACGCAGTATTTT
TRBJ1-4,-,TRBD1,TRBV7-8,CASRQPLMTGEDEKLFF,TGTGCCAGCAGACAACCACTCATGACAGGGGAGGATGAAAAACTGTTTTTT
TRBJ2-7,-,TRBD2,TRBV6-1,CASRTGLAGEQYF,TGTGCCAGCAGGACGGGACTAGCTGGCGAGCAGTACTTC
TRBJ1-2,-,-,TRBV5-1,CASSFDGGRGRVRYGYTF,TGCGCCAGCAGCTTCGATGGGGGCCGAGGGAGAGTTAGGTATGGCTACACCTTC
TRBJ1-6,-,-,TRBV25-1,CASSEAQAISPLHF,TGTGCCAGCAGTGAGGCGCAGGCAATTTCCCCCCTCCACTTT
TRBJ1-2,-,-,TRBV6-6,CASSSEGTNYGYTF,TGTGCCAGCAGTTCCGAGGGTACTAACTATGGCTACACCTTC
TRBJ1-3,-,-,TRBV28,CASSLGLSLTSGNTIYF,TGTGCCAGCAGTTTAGGGCTTTCCCTTACCTCTGGAAACACCATATATTTT
TRBJ1-3,-,TRBD1,TRBV2,CASSALRDRGRISGNTIYF,TGTGCCAGCAGTGCACTCCGGGACAGGGGCCGGATCTCTGGAAACACCATATATTTT
TRBJ2-7,-,TRBD1,TRBV19,CASSMGRRGRDDRDAYEQYF,TGTGCCAGTAGTATGGGACGCAGGGGGCGAGATGACCGGGACGCCTACGAGCAGTACTTC
TRBJ2-2,-,TRBD1,TRBV30,CAWRNPGTGDRTGELFF,TGTGCCTGGAGAAATCCCGGGACAGGGGACAGAACCGGGGAGCTGTTTTTT
TRBJ2-3,-,-,TRBV5-4,CASSFVRTITGTDTQYF,TGTGCCAGCAGCTTTGTCCGGACTATAACCGGCACAGATACGCAGTATTTT
TRBJ2-7,once,-,TRBV6-1,CASRSYEQYF,TGTGCCAGTCGATCCTACGAGCAGTACTTC
TRBJ1-3,-,-,TRBV5-1,CASSLNSQRPRTGNTIYF,TGCGCCAGCAGCTTGAACAGCCAAAGACCCCGCACTGGAAACACCATATATTTT